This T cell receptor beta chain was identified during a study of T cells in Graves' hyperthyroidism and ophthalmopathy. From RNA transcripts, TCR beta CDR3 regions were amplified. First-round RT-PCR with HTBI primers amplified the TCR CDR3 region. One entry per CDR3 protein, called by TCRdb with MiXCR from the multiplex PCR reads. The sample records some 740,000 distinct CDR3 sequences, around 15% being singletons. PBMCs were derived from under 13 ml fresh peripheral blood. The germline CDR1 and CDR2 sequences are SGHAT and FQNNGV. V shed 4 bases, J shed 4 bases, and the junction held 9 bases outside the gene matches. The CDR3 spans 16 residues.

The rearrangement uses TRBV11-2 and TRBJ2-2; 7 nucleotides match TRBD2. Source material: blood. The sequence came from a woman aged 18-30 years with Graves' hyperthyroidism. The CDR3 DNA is TGTGCCAGCAGCTACATGCAGGGAGGGACCACCGGGGAGCTGTTTTTT. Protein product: CASSYMQGGTTGELFF.